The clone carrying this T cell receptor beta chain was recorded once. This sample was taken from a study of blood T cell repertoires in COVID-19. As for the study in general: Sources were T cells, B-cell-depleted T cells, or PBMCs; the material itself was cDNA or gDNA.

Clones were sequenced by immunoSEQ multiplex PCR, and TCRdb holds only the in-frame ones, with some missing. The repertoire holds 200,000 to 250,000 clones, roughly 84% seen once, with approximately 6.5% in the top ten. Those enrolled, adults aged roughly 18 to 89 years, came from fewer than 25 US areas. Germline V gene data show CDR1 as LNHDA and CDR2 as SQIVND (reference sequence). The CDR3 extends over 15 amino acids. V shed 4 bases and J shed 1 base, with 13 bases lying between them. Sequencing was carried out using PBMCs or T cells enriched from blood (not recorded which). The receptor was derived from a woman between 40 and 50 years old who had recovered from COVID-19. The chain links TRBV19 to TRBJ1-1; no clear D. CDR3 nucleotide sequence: TGTGCCAGTAGTAAACCCTCCGCCGGGAACACTGAAGCTTTCTTT. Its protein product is CASSKPSAGNTEAFF. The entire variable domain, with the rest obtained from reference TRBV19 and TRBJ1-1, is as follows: DGGITQSPKYLFRKEGQNVTLSCEQNLNHDAMYWYRQDPGQGLRLIYYSQIVNDFQKGDIAEGYSVSREKKESFPLTVTSAQKNPTAFYLCASSKPSAGNTEAFFGQGTRLTVV.